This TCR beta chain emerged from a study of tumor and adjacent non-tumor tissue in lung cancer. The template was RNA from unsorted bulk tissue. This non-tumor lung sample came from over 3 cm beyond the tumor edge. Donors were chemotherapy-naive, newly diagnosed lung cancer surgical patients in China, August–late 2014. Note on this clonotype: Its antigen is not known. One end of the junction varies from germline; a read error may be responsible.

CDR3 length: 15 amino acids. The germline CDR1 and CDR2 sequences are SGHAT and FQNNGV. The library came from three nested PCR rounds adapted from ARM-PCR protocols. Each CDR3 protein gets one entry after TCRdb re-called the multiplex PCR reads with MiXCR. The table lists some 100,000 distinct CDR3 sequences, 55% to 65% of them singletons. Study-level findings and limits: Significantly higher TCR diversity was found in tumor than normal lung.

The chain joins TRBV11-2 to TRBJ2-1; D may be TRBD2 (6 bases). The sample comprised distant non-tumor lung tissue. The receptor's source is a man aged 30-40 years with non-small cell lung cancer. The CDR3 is CVSAPERALFGEQFF. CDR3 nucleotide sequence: TGTGTCAGCGCTCCGGAGCGGGCCCTCTTCGGTGAGCAGTTCTTC.